A single TCR beta chain is shown here with its context. The antigen is unknown. This may arise from a read error, as a much more abundant clone is one base away. This sample is drawn from a study of tumor-infiltrating lymphocytes in primary liver carcinoma. Study-wide context: Roughly 3.65 to 8 million productive TCRbeta reads came from each sample, comparable across tissue types.

Investigators took RNA and DNA out together from 20-30 mg of unsorted bulk tissue. Donors underwent surgery for histopathologically diagnosed primary liver carcinoma. Infection with HBV was chronic in patients; they were treatment-naive. Starting material of 450 to 500 ng total RNA yielded TCR beta cDNA via a constant-region primer. Libraries covering TCR beta were generated through three nested multiplex PCR rounds (using a slightly modified ARM-PCR). TCRdb reprocessed the multiplex PCR reads with MiXCR, giving one entry per CDR3 protein. The sample contains more than 100,000 distinct CDR3 sequences, about two thirds of which appear only once. General study results and limits: Paired tumor-adjacent and tumor-blood samples overlapped less than tumor region pairs did.

Specimen: tumor-adjacent normal liver tissue. The source of this sequence is a woman between 55 and 75 years old with primary liver carcinoma and hepatitis B virus infection.

The CDR3: CASSSFHLAGYNEEFF. The CDR3 coding sequence is TGTGCCAGCAGCAGCTTCCATCTAGCGGGGTACAATGAGGAGTTCTTC. The rearrangement joins TRBV6-4 to TRBJ2-1; TRBD2 aligns across 9 bases. CDR1 is MRHNA and CDR2 is SNTAGT in the germline V gene. This CDR3 comprises 16 residues.